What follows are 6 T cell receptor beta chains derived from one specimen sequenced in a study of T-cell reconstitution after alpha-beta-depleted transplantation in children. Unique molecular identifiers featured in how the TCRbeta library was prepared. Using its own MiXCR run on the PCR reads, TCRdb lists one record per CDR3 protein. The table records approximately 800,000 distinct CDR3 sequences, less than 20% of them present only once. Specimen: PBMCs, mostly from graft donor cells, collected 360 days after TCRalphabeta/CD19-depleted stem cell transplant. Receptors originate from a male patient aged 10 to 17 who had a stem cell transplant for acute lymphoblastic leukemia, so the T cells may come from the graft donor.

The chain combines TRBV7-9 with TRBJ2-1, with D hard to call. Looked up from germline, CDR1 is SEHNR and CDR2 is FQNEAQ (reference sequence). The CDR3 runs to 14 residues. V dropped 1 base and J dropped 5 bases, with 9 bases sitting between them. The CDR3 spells CASSLEVWNNEQFF. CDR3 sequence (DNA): TGTGCCAGCAGCTTAGAAGTCTGGAACAATGAGCAGTTCTTC.

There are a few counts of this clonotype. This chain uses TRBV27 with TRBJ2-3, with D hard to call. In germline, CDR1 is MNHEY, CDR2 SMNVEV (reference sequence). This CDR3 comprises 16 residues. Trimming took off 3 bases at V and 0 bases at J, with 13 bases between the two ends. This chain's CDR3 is CASSFFSVPSTDTQYF. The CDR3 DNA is TGTGCCAGCAGTTTTTTTAGTGTCCCGAGCACAGATACGCAGTATTTT.

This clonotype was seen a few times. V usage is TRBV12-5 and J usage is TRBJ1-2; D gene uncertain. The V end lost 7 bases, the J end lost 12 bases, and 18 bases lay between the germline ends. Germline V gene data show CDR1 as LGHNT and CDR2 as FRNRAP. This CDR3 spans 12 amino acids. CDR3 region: CASAPTGRENTF. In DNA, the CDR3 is TGTGCTAGTGCCCCGACCGGCCGGGAGAACACCTTC.

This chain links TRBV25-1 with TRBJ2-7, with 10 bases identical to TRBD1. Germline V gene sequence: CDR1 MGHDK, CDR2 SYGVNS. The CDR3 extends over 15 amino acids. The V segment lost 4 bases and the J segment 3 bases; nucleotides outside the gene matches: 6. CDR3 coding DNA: TGTGCCAGCAGTGGTCGGGGACAGGGGTACTACGAGCAGTACTTC. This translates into CASSGRGQGYYEQYF.

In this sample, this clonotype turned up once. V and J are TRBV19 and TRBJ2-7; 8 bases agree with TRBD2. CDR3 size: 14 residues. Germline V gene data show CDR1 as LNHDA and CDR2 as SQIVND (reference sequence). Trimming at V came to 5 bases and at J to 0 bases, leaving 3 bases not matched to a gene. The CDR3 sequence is CASSVAGISYEQYF. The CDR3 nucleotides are TGTGCCAGTAGTGTAGCGGGAATCTCCTACGAGCAGTACTTC.

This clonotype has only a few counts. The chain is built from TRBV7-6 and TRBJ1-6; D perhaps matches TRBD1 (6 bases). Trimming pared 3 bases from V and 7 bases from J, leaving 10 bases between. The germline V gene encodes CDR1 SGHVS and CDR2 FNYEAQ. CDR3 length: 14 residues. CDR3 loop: CASSFQGTNSPLHF. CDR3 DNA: TGTGCCAGCAGCTTCCAGGGGACGAATTCACCCCTCCACTTT.